The 29 T cell receptor beta chains below all came from one sample that was sequenced in a study of cytomegalovirus exposure and HLA in healthy donors. The PCR contained 60 Vbeta and 13 Jbeta primers. Sequenced by immunoSEQ multiplex PCR; TCRdb stores in-frame clones only, minus some. The sample totals 150,000 to 200,000 clones. The sample was PBMCs. The receptors stem from a woman between 18 and 30 years old in good health and CMV-seropositive.

To note about this clone: At one of its ends the junction is not consistent with the germline gene, which may arise from a read error. The genes are TRBV10-2 and TRBJ2-1; the D is unclear. Germline V gene lookup returns CDR1 WSHSY and CDR2 SAAADI. The CDR3 contains 11 residues. The CDR3 nucleotides are TGCGCCAGCAGTCCCTACAATGAGCGGTTCTTC. It encodes CASSPYNERFF.

The chain uses TRBV7-2 and TRBJ2-5; D perhaps matches TRBD2 (6 bases). Trimming stripped 1 base from V and 3 bases from J, with 12 bases between. The CDR3 is 15 amino acids. CDR1 and CDR2 from the germline V gene are SGHTA and FQGNSA. CDR3 sequence reads: CASSLGYGGEETQYF. For the CDR3, the DNA is TGTGCCAGCAGCTTAGGTTACGGGGGTGAAGAGACCCAGTACTTC.

The chain recombines TRBV5-1 with TRBJ1-1; 7 nucleotides line up with TRBD1. Per the germline V gene, CDR1 is SGHRS and CDR2 is YFSETQ. The CDR3 totals 14 residues. V lost 6 bases, J lost 4 bases, and 9 bases stayed unmatched. CDR3 protein: CASTRSGTVTEAFF. The CDR3 bases are TGCGCCAGCACCCGCTCCGGGACAGTCACTGAAGCTTTCTTT.

The genes are TRBV6-1 and TRBJ1-5; a possible D gene is TRBD1 (5 bases). Between the trimmed V and J ends, which lost 3 bases and 6 bases, there was a span of 12 bases. The CDR3 is 14 residues long. Germline V gives CDR1 MNHNS, CDR2 SASEGT. This chain's CDR3 is CASSDLQGSQPQHF. The CDR3 DNA follows: TGTGCCAGCAGTGATTTGCAGGGCAGTCAGCCCCAGCATTTT.

The chain couples TRBV7-2 to TRBJ2-2; TRBD2 agrees at 11 bases. Looked up from germline, CDR1 is SGHTA and CDR2 is FQGNSA. The CDR3 loop spans 14 amino acids. Unmatched junction bases numbered 6, after V lost 8 bases and J lost 7 bases. In nucleotides, the CDR3 is TGTGCCAGCGGGCCTAGCGGGAGGATCGGGGAGCTGTTTTTT. Its translation is CASGPSGRIGELFF. Drawing the rest from reference TRBV7-2 and TRBJ2-2, the complete variable domain is GAGVSQSPSNKVTEKGKDVELRCDPISGHTALYWYRQSLGQGLEFLIYFQGNSAPDKSGLPSDRFSAERTGGSVSTLTIQRTQQEDSAVYLCASGPSGRIGELFFGEGSRLTVL.

The V gene is TRBV4-3, the J gene TRBJ2-7; 10 nucleotides match TRBD1. Per germline, CDR1 LGHNA and CDR2 YSLEER. V shed 0 bases and J 6 bases; nucleotides not matched to a gene: 8. This CDR3 spans 16 amino acids. The chain's CDR3 is CASSQDRGQGYPEQYF. The CDR3 DNA is TGCGCCAGCAGCCAAGATCGGGGACAGGGGTATCCCGAGCAGTACTTC.

The chain links TRBV29-1 to TRBJ2-4; D might be TRBD1 (5 bases). V lost 7 bases and J lost 4, with 17 bases in between. Germline V gene data show CDR1 as SQVTM and CDR2 as ANQGSEA. The CDR3 spans 14 residues. The CDR3 loop is CSATVSQGKNIQYF. DNA of the CDR3: TGCAGCGCAACCGTAAGCCAGGGTAAAAACATTCAGTACTTC.

About this clone itself: Other DNA sequences in this specimen translate into the identical CDR3. The chain links TRBV7-9 to TRBJ1-1; the match to TRBD1 covers 8 bases. Unmatched junction bases numbered 4, after V lost 5 bases and J lost 2 bases. The CDR3 has 14 amino acids. Germline CDR1 SEHNR, CDR2 FQNEAQ (reference sequence). CDR3 sequence reads: CASSTGQGNTEAFF. As DNA, the CDR3 is TGTGCCAGCAGCACAGGACAGGGAAACACTGAAGCTTTCTTT.

The gene calls are TRBV7-2 and TRBJ1-2, with 7 bases identical to TRBD1. Germline loops: CDR1 SGHTA, CDR2 FQGNSA. The CDR3 consists of 18 residues. Unmatched junction bases numbered 15, after V lost 1 base and J lost 4 bases. CDR3 amino acids: CASSLVPRGYTSSYGYTF. CDR3 sequence (DNA): TGTGCCAGCAGCTTAGTTCCCAGGGGGTATACTTCCTCCTATGGCTACACCTTC.

The chain recombines TRBV9 with TRBJ2-7, with TRBD1 matching over 11 bases. Germline-derived CDR1 and CDR2 are SGDLS and YYNGEE. This CDR3 spans 18 amino acids. Trimming took 0 bases from V and 2 from J; bases not matched to a gene: 10. The CDR3 sequence: CASSVGVEGQGGTYEQYF. The CDR3 nucleotides are TGTGCCAGCAGCGTAGGGGTCGAGGGACAGGGGGGGACCTACGAGCAGTACTTC.

The rearrangement links TRBV6-1 to TRBJ1-2, with a tentative D call TRBD1 (5 bases). Germline CDR1 is MNHNS and CDR2 is SASEGT. The CDR3 extends over 12 amino acids. The CDR3 DNA reads TGTGCTACCCTGACAGTAATCTATGGCTACACCTTC. Translated: CATLTVIYGYTF.

This rearrangement joins TRBV7-6 to TRBJ2-3; 12 bases align to TRBD1. The CDR3 spans 15 residues. V gave up 4 bases and J gave up 7 bases; unmatched junction bases: 6. Germline V gene lookup returns CDR1 SGHVS and CDR2 FNYEAQ. Written as DNA, the CDR3 is TGTGCCAGCAGCTCCGGGACAGGGGGCGCGAATACGCAGTATTTT. Its translation is CASSSGTGGANTQYF.

This chain joins TRBV5-6 and TRBJ1-5, with D tentatively TRBD1 (6 bases). CDR1 and CDR2 from the germline V gene are SGHDT and YYEEEE. The ends were cut back, 4 bases at V and 11 bases at J, with 22 bases in the middle. The CDR3 length is 15 residues. CDR3 bases: TGTGCCAGCAGCGCGGGGGCAGGGGCCTCCCCGGCCCAGCATTTT. Translating it yields CASSAGAGASPAQHF. Based on the CDR3 plus reference TRBV5-6 and TRBJ1-5, the full variable domain is DAGVTQSPTHLIKTRGQQVTLRCSPKSGHDTVSWYQQALGQGPQFIFQYYEEEERQRGNFPDRFSGHQFPNYSSELNVNALLLGDSALYLCASSAGAGASPAQHFGDGTRLSIL.

The chain employs TRBV11-2 and TRBJ1-4, with D perhaps matching TRBD1 (5 bases). The germline V and J ends were trimmed by 2 bases and 8 bases, with 18 bases remaining between them. The germline V gene encodes CDR1 SGHAT and CDR2 FQNNGV. The CDR3 contains 16 residues. The chain's CDR3 is CASSLFSRVRGEKLFF. The DNA of the CDR3 is TGTGCCAGCAGCTTATTCAGCAGGGTTCGTGGAGAAAAACTGTTTTTT.

The gene calls are TRBV29-1 and TRBJ1-2, with 7 bases fitting TRBD1. The germline gives CDR1 SQVTM, CDR2 ANQGSEA. With 6 bases clipped from V and 4 bases from J, the junction kept 8 bases outside the gene matches. CDR3 length: 13 residues. The DNA of the CDR3 is TGCAGCGTCGGCGACAGGGTGATCTATGGCTACACCTTC. Its protein product is CSVGDRVIYGYTF.

The V and J genes are TRBV7-2 and TRBJ1-2; 11 bases map to TRBD1. The length of the CDR3 is 16 residues. CDR1 and CDR2 from the germline V gene are SGHTA and FQGNSA. V lost 1 base, J lost 8 bases, and 9 bases stayed unmatched. The CDR3 DNA reads as TGTGCCAGCAGCTTAGTCAGCGGACAGGGGGCTGGGGGCTACACCTTC. It is translated as CASSLVSGQGAGGYTF.

The rearrangement joins TRBV30 to TRBJ2-3; 7 bases match TRBD1. The V segment lost 0 bases and the J segment 2 bases; nucleotides outside the gene matches: 2. Germline V gene sequence: CDR1 GTSNPN, CDR2 SVGIG (reference sequence). There are 14 residues in the CDR3. For the CDR3, the DNA is TGTGCCTGGAGTGTAGGGGGCCACACAGATACGCAGTATTTT. It encodes CAWSVGGHTDTQYF.

The gene calls are TRBV7-9 and TRBJ1-6, with D perhaps TRBD1 (5 bases). The CDR3 has 12 residues. In germline, CDR1 is SEHNR, CDR2 FQNEAQ (reference sequence). Trimming took off 1 base at V and 12 bases at J, with 7 bases between the two ends. The CDR3, as DNA: TGTGCCAGCAGCTTAGGGGGGGAACCCCTCCACTTT. Translating gives CASSLGGEPLHF.

The CDR3 is CASSMDSEAEAFF. Written as DNA, the CDR3 is TGTGCCAGCAGCATGGACAGCGAGGCTGAAGCTTTCTTT. The chain combines TRBV27 with TRBJ1-1, with a possible D match to TRBD1 (6 bases). This CDR3 comprises 13 residues. Germline assignment: CDR1 MNHEY and CDR2 SMNVEV (reference sequence). Between the trimmed V and J ends, which lost 6 bases and 6 bases, there was a span of 14 bases.

The CDR3 region has the DNA TGTGCCAGCAGCTCGGGACAGCCACACCAGTACTTC. Protein sequence: CASSSGQPHQYF. V is TRBV7-2 and J is TRBJ2-7; 7 nucleotides align to TRBD1. The CDR3 covers 12 residues. Germline trimming cut 4 bases from V and 10 bases from J; bases unmatched to any gene: 7. Looked up from germline, CDR1 is SGHTA and CDR2 is FQGNSA. The full variable domain, completed using reference TRBV7-2 and TRBJ2-7, is GAGVSQSPSNKVTEKGKDVELRCDPISGHTALYWYRQSLGQGLEFLIYFQGNSAPDKSGLPSDRFSAERTGGSVSTLTIQRTQQEDSAVYLCASSSGQPHQYFGPGTRLTVT.

The rearrangement joins TRBV19 to TRBJ2-1; a weak D match, TRBD1 (5 bases). The CDR3 runs to 14 residues. Germline V gene data show CDR1 as LNHDA and CDR2 as SQIVND (reference sequence). Between the trimmed V and J ends, which lost 1 base and 1 base, there was a span of 5 bases. Here the CDR3 DNA reads TGTGCCAGTAGTATAGGACAGTCCTACAATGAGCAGTTCTTC. Translation gives CASSIGQSYNEQFF.

V gene TRBV18 combines with J gene TRBJ1-2; 8 bases align to TRBD1. J was trimmed by 3 bases and V by 3 bases; bases with no gene match: 6. CDR1 and CDR2 (germline): KGHSH, LQKENI. The CDR3 extends over 15 amino acids. For the CDR3, the DNA is TGTGCCAGCTCACCTGGACAGGGACCCTACTATGGCTACACCTTC. The encoded protein is CASSPGQGPYYGYTF.

The chain couples TRBV29-1 to TRBJ2-5; D is possibly TRBD2 (7 bases). This CDR3 comprises 13 residues. Between the trimmed V and J ends, which lost 7 bases and 1 base, there was a span of 13 bases. In germline, CDR1 is SQVTM, CDR2 ANQGSEA. CDR3 coding DNA: TGCAGCGCCCAGGGAGGGGGCCAAGAGACCCAGTACTTC. Protein sequence: CSAQGGGQETQYF.

The V and J genes are TRBV5-1 and TRBJ2-5; 7 nucleotides match TRBD1. The CDR3 has 14 residues. The V segment lost 7 bases and the J segment 1 base; nucleotides outside the gene matches: 7. Germline V gene sequence: CDR1 SGHRS, CDR2 YFSETQ. The CDR3 bases are TGCGCCAGCCGCAATGGACAGGTCCAAGAGACCCAGTACTTC. Translating it yields CASRNGQVQETQYF.

The V call is TRBV4-2, the J call TRBJ1-1; D is unclear. Deletions cut 1 base from V and 4 bases from J, with 13 bases between. The CDR3 runs to 15 residues. Per the germline V gene, CDR1 is LGHNA and CDR2 is YNFKEQ. The CDR3 coding sequence is TGTGCCAGCAGCCAAGTATATCAGGAATTCACTGAAGCTTTCTTT. It yields the protein CASSQVYQEFTEAFF.

The rearrangement uses TRBV28 and TRBJ1-4; TRBD1 matches 8 bases. CDR3 length: 17 residues. Germline V gives CDR1 MDHEN, CDR2 SYDVKM. Losses at the gene ends were 3 bases for V and 7 bases for J; bases not matched to a gene: 13. This CDR3 reads CASSLGRGRRRSEKLFF. In DNA form, the CDR3 reads TGTGCCAGCAGTTTGGGCAGGGGGCGCAGGAGGAGTGAAAAACTGTTTTTT. Complete variable domain (other parts from reference TRBV28 and TRBJ1-4): DVKVTQSSRYLVKRTGEKVFLECVQDMDHENMFWYRQDPGLGLRLIYFSYDVKMKEKGDIPEGYSVSREKKERFSLILESASTNQTSMYLCASSLGRGRRRSEKLFFGSGTQLSVL.

The V and J genes are TRBV6-1 and TRBJ1-3, with D perhaps matching TRBD1 (5 bases). The length of the CDR3 is 12 residues. CDR1 is MNHNS and CDR2 is SASEGT in the germline V gene. Trimming removed 5 bases at V and 4 bases at J, with 6 bases between. Here the CDR3 DNA reads TGTGCCAGCAGTTCAGGGGGAAACACCATATATTTT. Its protein product is CASSSGGNTIYF.

V usage is TRBV7-9 and J usage is TRBJ1-2; weak D call: TRBD1 (5 bases). Germline V gene sequence: CDR1 SEHNR, CDR2 FQNEAQ (reference sequence). The length of the CDR3 is 14 residues. Trimming cost V 2 bases and J 8 bases, with 15 bases left between them. CDR3 in DNA: TGTGCCAGCAGCTTACCTGGGGCGGCTGGCGGCTACACCTTC. This codes for CASSLPGAAGGYTF.

The chain joins TRBV9 to TRBJ2-2; 10 bases are shared with TRBD1. The CDR3 is made up of 15 amino acids. The junction had 4 bases not matched to a gene; V was cut back by 3 bases and J by 5 bases. Germline V CDR1 and CDR2: SGDLS, YYNGEE. The CDR3 sequence is CASSARTGGTGELFF. The DNA for the CDR3 is TGTGCCAGCAGCGCAAGGACAGGGGGTACCGGGGAGCTGTTTTTT.